This paragraph covers one T cell receptor (beta chain) sequence. Antigen unknown. 60 Vbeta and 13 Jbeta primers were used in PCR. Here immunoSEQ multiplex PCR was the method, and the copy in TCRdb shows in-frame clones only, minus some. The repertoire holds about 99,000 clones, with roughly 80% as singletons. These data originate in a study of cytomegalovirus exposure and HLA in healthy donors. About the study: Unique TCRs numbering roughly 85 million, obtained from HLA-typed donors, made up an early data release. Whole-study findings and limits: Later on, a genetic analysis was performed. It linked a missense variant in DCLRE1C with V- and J-gene trimming of TCR beta. Prior analysis indicated that the majority of TCR beta V segments exhibited productivity approximately 87% or approximately 30% of the time.

The CDR3 sequence is 13 residues long. With V trimmed by 4 bases and J by 2 bases, 2 bases remained unmatched. The germline V gene encodes CDR1 SQVTM and CDR2 ANQGSEA. Source material: PBMCs. V usage is TRBV29-1 and J usage is TRBJ2-7; 10 bases agree with TRBD1. The clonotype originates from a man in his forties or fifties in good health and CMV-seropositive. The CDR3 nucleotides are TGCAGCGTTGGGGGACAGGGGACCTACGAGCAGTACTTC. Its protein product is CSVGGQGTYEQYF.